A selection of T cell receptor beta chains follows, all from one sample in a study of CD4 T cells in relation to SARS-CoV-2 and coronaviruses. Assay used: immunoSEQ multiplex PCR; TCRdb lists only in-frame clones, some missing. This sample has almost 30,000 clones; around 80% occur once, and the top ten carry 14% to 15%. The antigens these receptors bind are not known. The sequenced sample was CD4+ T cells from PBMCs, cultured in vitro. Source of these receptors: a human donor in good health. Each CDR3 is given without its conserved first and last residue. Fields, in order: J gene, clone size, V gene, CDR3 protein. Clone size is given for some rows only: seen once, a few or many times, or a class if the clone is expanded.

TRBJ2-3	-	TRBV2	ASSEGVLAGRDTQY
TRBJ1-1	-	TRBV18	ASSPWEDSNEAF
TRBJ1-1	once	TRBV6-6	ASSEKEDRGRTEAF
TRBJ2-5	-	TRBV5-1	ASSPGTGGVQETQY
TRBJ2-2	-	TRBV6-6	ASGKGQENTGELF
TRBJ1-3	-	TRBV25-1	ASGTAGNTIY
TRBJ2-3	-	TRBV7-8	ASSPMGTDTQY
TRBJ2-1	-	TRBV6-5	ASSKGGGSYNEQF
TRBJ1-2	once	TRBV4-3	ASSQDYGGDGHGYT
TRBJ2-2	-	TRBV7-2	ASSFPGGLSTGELF
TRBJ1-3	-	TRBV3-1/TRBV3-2	AILRRSGNTIY
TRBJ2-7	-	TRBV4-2	ASSQVQSLLPRDRDHEQY
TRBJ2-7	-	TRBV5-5	ASSLVLGHSYEQY
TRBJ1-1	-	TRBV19	ASTRDFGDTEAF
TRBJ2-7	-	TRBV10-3	AIRQGTGEQY
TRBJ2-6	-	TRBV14	ASSRATSGANVLT
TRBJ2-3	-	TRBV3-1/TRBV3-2	ASSQGGHLGDTQY
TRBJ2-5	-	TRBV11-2	ASSLGRQIQETQY
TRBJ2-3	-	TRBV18	ASSPPNFYTQY
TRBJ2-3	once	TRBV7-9	ASSLGLAYTDTQY